This TCR beta chain was retrieved from a study of CD8 T cells in ankylosing spondylitis. This clonotype has a count of ten or more. Libraries for TCR beta were made by quantitative 5'-RACE with molecular barcodes. TCRdb re-analysed the 5' RACE reads in MiXCR, keeping a single row per CDR3 protein. Of roughly 150,000 distinct CDR3 sequences detected, roughly 34% appear once; the ten largest clones hold approximately 6%. Sequencing was carried out using synovial fluid, either unsorted or a sorted T cell fraction (not recorded which). The receptor comes from a male donor with ankylosing spondylitis.

In DNA, the CDR3 is TGTGCCAGCAGCTTGACAAGCTGGGAAAATGAGCAGTTCTTC. Amino acids: CASSLTSWENEQFF. The chain is built from TRBV7-2 and TRBJ2-1; D uncertain. Trimming removed 3 bases at V and 7 bases at J, with 13 bases between. The CDR3 runs 14 residues. CDR1 and CDR2 from the germline V gene are SGHTA and FQGNSA.